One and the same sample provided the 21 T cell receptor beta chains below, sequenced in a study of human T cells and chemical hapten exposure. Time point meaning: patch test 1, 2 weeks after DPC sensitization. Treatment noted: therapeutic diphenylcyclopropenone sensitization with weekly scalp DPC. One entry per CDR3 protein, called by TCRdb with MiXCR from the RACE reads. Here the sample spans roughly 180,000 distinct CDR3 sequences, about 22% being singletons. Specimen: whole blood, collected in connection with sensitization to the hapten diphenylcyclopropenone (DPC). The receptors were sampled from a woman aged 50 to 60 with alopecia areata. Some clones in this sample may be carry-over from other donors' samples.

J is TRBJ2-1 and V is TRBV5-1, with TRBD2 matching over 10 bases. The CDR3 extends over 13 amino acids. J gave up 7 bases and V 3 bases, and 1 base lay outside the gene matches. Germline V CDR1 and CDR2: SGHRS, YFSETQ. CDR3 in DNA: TGCGCCAGCAGCTCACTAGCGGGAAATGAGCAGTTCTTC. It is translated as CASSSLAGNEQFF.

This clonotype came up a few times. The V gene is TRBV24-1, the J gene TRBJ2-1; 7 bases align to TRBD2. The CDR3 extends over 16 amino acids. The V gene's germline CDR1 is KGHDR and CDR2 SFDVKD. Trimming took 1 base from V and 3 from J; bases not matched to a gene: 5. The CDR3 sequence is CATSDLGSGHYNEQFF. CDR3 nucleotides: TGTGCCACCAGTGATTTAGGTAGCGGGCACTACAATGAGCAGTTCTTC.

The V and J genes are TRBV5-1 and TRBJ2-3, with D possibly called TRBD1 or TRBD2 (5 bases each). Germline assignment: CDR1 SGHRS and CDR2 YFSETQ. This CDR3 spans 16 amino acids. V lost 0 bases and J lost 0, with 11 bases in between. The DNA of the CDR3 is TGCGCCAGCAGCTTGGGGGGGACCACTAGCACAGATACGCAGTATTTT. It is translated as CASSLGGTTSTDTQYF.

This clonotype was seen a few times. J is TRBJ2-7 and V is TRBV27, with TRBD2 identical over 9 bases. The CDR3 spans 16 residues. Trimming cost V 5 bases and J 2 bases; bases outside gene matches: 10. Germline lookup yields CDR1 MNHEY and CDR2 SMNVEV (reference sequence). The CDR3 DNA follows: TGTGCCAGCAGTAGAATAGCGGGAGTGGGGACCTACGAGCAGTACTTC. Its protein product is CASSRIAGVGTYEQYF.

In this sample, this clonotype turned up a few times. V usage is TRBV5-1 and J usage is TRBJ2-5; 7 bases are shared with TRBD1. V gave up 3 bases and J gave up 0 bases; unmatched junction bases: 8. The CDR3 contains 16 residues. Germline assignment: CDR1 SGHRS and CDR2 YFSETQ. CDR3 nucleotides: TGCGCCAGCAGCTCACAGGGGATCCCTTACCAAGAGACCCAGTACTTC. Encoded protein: CASSSQGIPYQETQYF.

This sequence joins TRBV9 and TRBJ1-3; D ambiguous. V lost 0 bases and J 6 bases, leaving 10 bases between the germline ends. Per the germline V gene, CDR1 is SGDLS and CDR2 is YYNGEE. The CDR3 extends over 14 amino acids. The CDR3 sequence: CASSVASYENTIYF. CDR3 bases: TGTGCCAGCAGCGTAGCATCCTATGAAAACACCATATATTTT.

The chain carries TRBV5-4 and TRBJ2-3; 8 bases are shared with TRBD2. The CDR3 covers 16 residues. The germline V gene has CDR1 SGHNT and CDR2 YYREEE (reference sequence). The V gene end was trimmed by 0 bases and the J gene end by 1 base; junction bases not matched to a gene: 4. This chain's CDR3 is CASSLATSGGTDTQYF. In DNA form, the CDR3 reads TGTGCCAGCAGCTTGGCAACTAGCGGAGGCACAGATACGCAGTATTTT.

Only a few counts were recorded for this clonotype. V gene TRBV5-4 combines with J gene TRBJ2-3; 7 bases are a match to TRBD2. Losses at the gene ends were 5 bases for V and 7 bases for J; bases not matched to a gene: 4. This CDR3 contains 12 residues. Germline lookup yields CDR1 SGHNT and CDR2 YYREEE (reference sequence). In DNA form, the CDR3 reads TGTGCCAGCAGAATAGCGGGTTATACGCAGTATTTT. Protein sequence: CASRIAGYTQYF.

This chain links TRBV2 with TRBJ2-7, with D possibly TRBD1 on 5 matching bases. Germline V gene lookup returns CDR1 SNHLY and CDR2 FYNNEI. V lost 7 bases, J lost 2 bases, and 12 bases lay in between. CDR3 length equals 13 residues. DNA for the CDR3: TGTGCCAGCAACGCCGACAGCGCCTACGAGCAGTACTTC. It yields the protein CASNADSAYEQYF.

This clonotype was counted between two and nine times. The CDR3 reads CASSPPGRSEKLFF. In DNA form, the CDR3 reads TGCGCCAGCAGCCCTCCGGGACGTAGCGAAAAACTGTTTTTT. This chain uses TRBV5-1 with TRBJ1-4; TRBD1 is a possible D gene (5 bases). V was trimmed by 4 bases and J by 8 bases, leaving 15 bases between them. This CDR3 is built from 14 residues. Looked up from germline, CDR1 is SGHRS and CDR2 is YFSETQ.

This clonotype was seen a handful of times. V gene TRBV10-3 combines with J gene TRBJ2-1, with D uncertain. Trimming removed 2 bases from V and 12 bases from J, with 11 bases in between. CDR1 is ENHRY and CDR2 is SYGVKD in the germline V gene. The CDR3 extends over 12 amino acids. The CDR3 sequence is CAISETPMAQFF. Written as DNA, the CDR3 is TGTGCCATCAGTGAGACTCCGATGGCGCAGTTCTTC.

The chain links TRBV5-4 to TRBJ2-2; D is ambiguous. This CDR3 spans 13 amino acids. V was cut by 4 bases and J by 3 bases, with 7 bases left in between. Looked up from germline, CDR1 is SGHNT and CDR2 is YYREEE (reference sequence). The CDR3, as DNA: TGTGCCAGCAGCCGAGAGTACACCGGGGAGCTGTTTTTT. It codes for CASSREYTGELFF. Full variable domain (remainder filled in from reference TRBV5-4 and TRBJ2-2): ETGVTQSPTHLIKTRGQQVTLRCSSQSGHNTVSWYQQALGQGPQFIFQYYREEENGRGNFPPRFSGLQFPNYSSELNVNALELDDSALYLCASSREYTGELFFGEGSRLTVL.

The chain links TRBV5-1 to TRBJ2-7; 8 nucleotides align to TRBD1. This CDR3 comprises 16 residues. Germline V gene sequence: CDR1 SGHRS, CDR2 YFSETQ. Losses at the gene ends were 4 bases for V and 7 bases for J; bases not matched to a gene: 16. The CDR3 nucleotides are TGCGCCAGCAGCCAAGGGACAGGAATTCTAGTGGGGGAGCAGTACTTC. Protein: CASSQGTGILVGEQYF.

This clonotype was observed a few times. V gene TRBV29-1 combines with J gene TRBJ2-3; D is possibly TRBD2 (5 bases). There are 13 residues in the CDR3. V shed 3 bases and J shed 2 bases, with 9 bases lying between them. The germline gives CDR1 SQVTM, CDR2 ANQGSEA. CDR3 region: CSVDPGNTDTQYF. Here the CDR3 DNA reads TGCAGCGTTGATCCCGGGAACACAGATACGCAGTATTTT.

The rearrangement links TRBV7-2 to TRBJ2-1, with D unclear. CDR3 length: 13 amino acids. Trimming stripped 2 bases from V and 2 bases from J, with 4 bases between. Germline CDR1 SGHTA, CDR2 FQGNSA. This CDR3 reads CASSLIAYNEQFF. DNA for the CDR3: TGTGCCAGCAGCTTAATTGCCTACAATGAGCAGTTCTTC. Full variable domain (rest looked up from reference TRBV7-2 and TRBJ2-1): GAGVSQSPSNKVTEKGKDVELRCDPISGHTALYWYRQSLGQGLEFLIYFQGNSAPDKSGLPSDRFSAERTGGSVSTLTIQRTQQEDSAVYLCASSLIAYNEQFFGPGTRLTVL.

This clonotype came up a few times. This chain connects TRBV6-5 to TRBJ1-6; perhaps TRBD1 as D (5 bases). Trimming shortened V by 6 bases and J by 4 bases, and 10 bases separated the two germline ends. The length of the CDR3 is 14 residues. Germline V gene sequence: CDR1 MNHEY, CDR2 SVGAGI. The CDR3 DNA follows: TGTGCCAGCAGCTTTGAGGGGTATAATTCACCCCTCCACTTT. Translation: CASSFEGYNSPLHF.

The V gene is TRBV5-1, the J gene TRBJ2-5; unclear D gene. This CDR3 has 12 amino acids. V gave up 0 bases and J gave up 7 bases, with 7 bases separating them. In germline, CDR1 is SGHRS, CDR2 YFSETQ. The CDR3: CASSLDLGTQYF. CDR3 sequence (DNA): TGCGCCAGCAGCTTGGATTTAGGGACCCAGTACTTC.

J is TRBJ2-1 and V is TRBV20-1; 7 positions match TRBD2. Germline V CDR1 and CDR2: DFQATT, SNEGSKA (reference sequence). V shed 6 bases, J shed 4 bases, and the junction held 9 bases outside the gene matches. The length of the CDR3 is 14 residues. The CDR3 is CSATTPSGYNEQFF. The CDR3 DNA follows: TGCAGTGCCACGACTCCTAGCGGTTACAATGAGCAGTTCTTC.

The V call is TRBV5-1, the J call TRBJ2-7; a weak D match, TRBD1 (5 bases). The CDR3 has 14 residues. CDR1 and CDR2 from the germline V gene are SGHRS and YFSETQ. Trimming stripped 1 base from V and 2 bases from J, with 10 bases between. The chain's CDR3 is CASSLQGSTYEQYF. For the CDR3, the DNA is TGCGCCAGCAGCTTGCAGGGAAGCACCTACGAGCAGTACTTC. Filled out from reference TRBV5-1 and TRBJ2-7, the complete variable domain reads KAGVTQTPRYLIKTRGQQVTLSCSPISGHRSVSWYQQTPGQGLQFLFEYFSETQRNKGNFPGRFSGRQFSNSRSEMNVSTLELGDSALYLCASSLQGSTYEQYFGPGTRLTVT.

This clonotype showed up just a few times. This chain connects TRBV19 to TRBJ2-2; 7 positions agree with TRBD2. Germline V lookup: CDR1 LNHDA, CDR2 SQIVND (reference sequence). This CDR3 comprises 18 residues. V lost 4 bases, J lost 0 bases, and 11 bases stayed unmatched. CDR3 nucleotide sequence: TGTGCCAGTAGTAATGGGAGGGGAATAATTGCGAACACCGGGGAGCTGTTTTTT. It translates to CASSNGRGIIANTGELFF.

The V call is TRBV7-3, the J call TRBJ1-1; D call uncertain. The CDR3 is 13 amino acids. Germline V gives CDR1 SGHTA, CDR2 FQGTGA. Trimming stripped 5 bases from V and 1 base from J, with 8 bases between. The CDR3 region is CASSHNWNTEAFF. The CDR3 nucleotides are TGTGCCAGCAGCCACAACTGGAACACTGAAGCTTTCTTT.